This T cell receptor beta chain comes out of a study of neurological immune-mediated disorders. Study-level findings and limits: On phylogenetic grouping, the repertoires of 18 of 34 multiple sclerosis patients fell within one related-CDR3 cluster, constituting a possible signature. In HTLV-1-associated myelopathy, TCR clonal expansion was greatest, whereas multiple sclerosis had the least, falling below healthy controls.

This clonotype showed up many times. What it binds is unknown. The junction had 10 bases not matched to a gene; V was cut back by 6 bases and J by 8 bases. CDR3 length: 13 amino acids. Germline CDR1 and CDR2: SQVTM and ANQGSEA. The cDNA was synthesized by means of template-switch 5'RACE, which was carried out with 10-nucleotide random UMIs. One entry per CDR3 protein results from TCRdb running MiXCR on the 5' RACE reads. Of roughly 120,000 distinct CDR3 sequences listed, more than 2.5% are singletons. Sequencing used PBMCs. The chain recombines TRBV29-1 with TRBJ2-1; 7 bases align to TRBD2. The receptor's source is a woman between 25 and 40 years old with multiple sclerosis. In DNA, the CDR3 is TGCAGCGTAGTCGACACTAGCGCACATGAGCAGTTCTTC. It translates to CSVVDTSAHEQFF.